These 32 T cell receptor beta chains were all obtained from the same sample, sequenced in a study of T cell responses to AZD1222 COVID-19 vaccine. TCRdb's table, derived via immunoSEQ multiplex PCR, lists solely in-frame clones and lacks some. The sample records roughly 170,000 clones, 85% to 95% being singletons. Sequenced material: peripheral blood, taken 28 days after the second AZD1222 dose. The origin of the receptors is an adult who received the AZD1222 COVID-19 vaccine.

The V and J genes are TRBV7-9 and TRBJ2-2; D remains unclear. V was shortened by 1 base and J by 6 bases, with 12 bases between the two germline ends. Germline loops: CDR1 SEHNR, CDR2 FQNEAQ (reference sequence). The CDR3 covers 15 residues. CDR3 bases: TGTGCCAGCAGCTTAGTGGTCAGCGATTCCGGGGAGCTGTTTTTT. Translated, it gives CASSLVVSDSGELFF.

The genes are TRBV4-2 and TRBJ2-1; D might be TRBD1 (6 bases). Looked up from germline, CDR1 is LGHNA and CDR2 is YNFKEQ. This CDR3 spans 16 amino acids. Trimming left V 0 bases short and J 4 bases short, with 13 bases between. The CDR3 DNA reads as TGTGCCAGCAGCCAAGACCTGAGGGGGTTATACAATGAGCAGTTCTTC. This gives the protein CASSQDLRGLYNEQFF.

The chain is built from TRBV30 and TRBJ2-3; the D gene could be TRBD1 or TRBD2 (5 bases each). Looked up from germline, CDR1 is GTSNPN and CDR2 is SVGIG (reference sequence). The CDR3 spans 13 residues. The germline V and J ends were trimmed by 1 base and 7 bases, with 12 bases remaining between them. This chain's CDR3 is CAWSDGTANTQYF. CDR3 DNA sequence: TGTGCCTGGAGTGACGGGACGGCGAATACGCAGTATTTT.

The chain is built from TRBV4-3 and TRBJ1-1; a weak D match, TRBD1 (6 bases). CDR1 and CDR2 (germline): LGHNA, YSLEER. The germline V and J ends were trimmed by 3 bases and 5 bases, with 13 bases remaining between them. The CDR3 covers 14 residues. CDR3 in DNA: TGCGCCAGCAGCCATGGGGGAGGGGGGACTGAAGCTTTCTTT. The encoded protein is CASSHGGGGTEAFF.

The chain employs TRBV10-3 and TRBJ1-5; 7 bases align to TRBD1. Germline assignment: CDR1 ENHRY and CDR2 SYGVKD. Trimming at V came to 3 bases and at J to 6 bases, leaving 8 bases not matched to a gene. The CDR3 is 15 residues long. CDR3 loop: CAISDPDRDGQPQHF. In DNA, the CDR3 is TGTGCCATCAGTGACCCAGACAGGGATGGTCAGCCCCAGCATTTT.

This clone was counted between two and nine times. The chain combines TRBV3-1 (or the pseudogene TRBV3-2) with TRBJ1-2; D is uncertain. Germline V gene data show CDR1 as LGHDT and CDR2 as YNNKEL (reference sequence). The CDR3 totals 13 residues. V lost 2 bases and J 8 bases, leaving 12 bases between the germline ends. CDR3 nucleotides: TGTGCCAGCAGCCAATTACAAGGGCGAGGCTACACCTTC. Translation gives CASSQLQGRGYTF.

CDR3 DNA sequence: TGTGCCAGCAGCTTAATGGACAGGCGGAACACTGAAGCTTTCTTT. Amino acid sequence: CASSLMDRRNTEAFF. The chain has TRBV5-8 and TRBJ1-1, with TRBD1 matching 7 bases. J was trimmed by 1 base and V by 2 bases; bases with no gene match: 5. This CDR3 spans 15 amino acids. Looked up from germline, CDR1 is SGHTS and CDR2 is YDEGEE. The whole variable domain, remainder taken from reference TRBV5-8 and TRBJ1-1, is EAGVTQSPTHLIKTRGQQATLRCSPISGHTSVYWYQQALGLGLQFLLWYDEGEERNRGNFPPRFSGRQFPNYSSELNVNALELEDSALYLCASSLMDRRNTEAFFGQGTRLTVV.

This chain joins TRBV9 and TRBJ1-2; D is uncertain. V shed 0 bases and J shed 2 bases, with 5 bases lying between them. The CDR3 totals 13 residues. In germline, CDR1 is SGDLS, CDR2 YYNGEE. In DNA form, the CDR3 reads TGTGCCAGCAGCGTAGCAGGAAACTATGGCTACACCTTC. Its translation: CASSVAGNYGYTF.

The chain combines TRBV6-5 with TRBJ1-5; the match to TRBD1 covers 10 bases. This CDR3 comprises 14 residues. J lost 8 bases, V lost 5 bases, and 6 bases had no gene match. The germline V gene has CDR1 MNHEY and CDR2 SVGAGI. The CDR3, as DNA: TGTGCCAGCAGTCGACAGGGGGCAAGAGAGCCCCAGCATTTT. It codes for CASSRQGAREPQHF.

The chain carries TRBV6-6 and TRBJ1-2; D ambiguous. Deletions cut 7 bases from V and 5 bases from J, with 11 bases between. The CDR3 extends over 12 amino acids. The germline gives CDR1 MNHNY, CDR2 SVGAGI (reference sequence). DNA for the CDR3: TGTGCCAGCACCGAGACGGAATATGGCTACACCTTC. Translating gives CASTETEYGYTF.

This chain uses TRBV5-4 with TRBJ2-6, with D unclear. This CDR3 has 11 residues. V gave up 0 bases and J gave up 13 bases, with 5 bases separating them. Germline loops: CDR1 SGHNT, CDR2 YYREEE (reference sequence). The CDR3 spells CASSLVGVLTF. The CDR3 DNA reads as TGTGCCAGCAGCTTGGTAGGAGTCCTGACTTTC.

The chain has TRBV5-1 and TRBJ2-5; 15 bases line up with TRBD2. With V trimmed by 4 bases and J by 7 bases, 2 bases remained unmatched. CDR1 SGHRS and CDR2 YFSETQ come from the germline V gene. The CDR3 has 14 residues. CDR3 sequence reads: CASSPGLAGGTQYF. Written as DNA, the CDR3 is TGCGCCAGCAGCCCGGGACTAGCGGGAGGGACCCAGTACTTC. The variable domain in full, with the rest retrieved from reference TRBV5-1 and TRBJ2-5, is KAGVTQTPRYLIKTRGQQVTLSCSPISGHRSVSWYQQTPGQGLQFLFEYFSETQRNKGNFPGRFSGRQFSNSRSEMNVSTLELGDSALYLCASSPGLAGGTQYFGPGTRLLVL.

The chain employs TRBV2 and TRBJ1-2, with 9 bases that match TRBD1. The J segment lost 4 bases and the V segment lost 4 bases, leaving 10 bases of the junction unmatched. The CDR3 covers 16 residues. The V gene's germline CDR1 is SNHLY and CDR2 FYNNEI. CDR3 DNA: TGTGCCAGCAGTGTGTCGACAGGGGGTCGGGGCTATGGCTACACCTTC. Its translation is CASSVSTGGRGYGYTF.

The chain recombines TRBV11-2 with TRBJ1-1; 7 bases align to TRBD1. The CDR3 consists of 16 residues. CDR1 and CDR2 (germline): SGHAT, FQNNGV. V trimming: 0 bases; J trimming: 3 bases; junction bases outside the gene matches: 7. The CDR3 DNA follows: TGTGCCAGCAGCTTAGATATAAGGGGGCATGACACTGAAGCTTTCTTT. Protein product: CASSLDIRGHDTEAFF.

The chain recombines TRBV5-8 with TRBJ1-2; no firm D call. Germline V lookup: CDR1 SGHTS, CDR2 YDEGEE. The V end was cut by 2 bases, the J end by 5 bases, with 4 bases between. This CDR3 has 11 amino acids. CDR3 sequence reads: CASSFNYGYTF. As DNA, the CDR3 is TGTGCCAGCAGCTTTAATTATGGCTACACCTTC.

The V and J genes are TRBV27 and TRBJ1-1; TRBD1 might be the D (5 bases). The V end lost 5 bases, the J end lost 3 bases, and 13 bases lay between the germline ends. CDR3 length: 14 residues. Germline V gives CDR1 MNHEY, CDR2 SMNVEV (reference sequence). CDR3 sequence: CASSLSEGHTEAFF. The CDR3 coding sequence is TGTGCCAGCAGTCTCTCCGAGGGGCACACTGAAGCTTTCTTT.

This clone was detected a few times. This chain links TRBV6-5 with TRBJ1-1, with TRBD1 matching over 7 bases. Germline CDR1 is MNHEY and CDR2 is SVGAGI. J lost 5 bases, V lost 8 bases, and 8 bases had no gene match. The CDR3 totals 13 residues. CDR3 region: CASGRGLGTEAFF. The CDR3 nucleotides read TGTGCCAGCGGGAGGGGGCTGGGTACTGAAGCTTTCTTT.

This clone appeared a single time. The chain links TRBV19 to TRBJ1-5; possibly TRBD1 for D (5 bases). CDR1 is LNHDA and CDR2 is SQIVND in the germline V gene (reference sequence). This CDR3 spans 17 amino acids. The germline V and J ends were trimmed by 4 bases and 0 bases, with 16 bases remaining between them. The CDR3 spells CASSRGVQGASNQPQHF. The DNA of the CDR3 is TGTGCCAGTAGTAGGGGAGTTCAGGGAGCTAGCAATCAGCCCCAGCATTTT.

The chain uses TRBV3-1 (or the pseudogene TRBV3-2) and TRBJ1-1; D remains unclear. CDR1 is LGHDT, CDR2 YNNKEL, per germline (reference sequence). Trimming stripped 1 base from V and 5 bases from J, with 14 bases between. The CDR3 covers 15 residues. The CDR3 region is CASSQGLGRLTEAFF. CDR3 bases: TGTGCCAGCAGCCAAGGGTTGGGGAGATTAACTGAAGCTTTCTTT.

In DNA form, the CDR3 reads TGTGCCAGCAGCTTAGGGACAGGGAATCAGCCCCAGCATTTT. It is translated as CASSLGTGNQPQHF. The chain links TRBV7-8 to TRBJ1-5, with 8 bases that match TRBD1. The ends lost 1 base at V and 4 bases at J; junction bases unmatched: 0. The CDR3 covers 14 residues. CDR1 SGHVS and CDR2 FQNEAQ come from the germline V gene.

V and J are TRBV4-3 and TRBJ1-5; the D is unclear. V dropped 0 bases and J dropped 6 bases, with 21 bases sitting between them. From germline, CDR1 is LGHNA and CDR2 YSLEER. The CDR3 spans 18 residues. The CDR3, as DNA: TGCGCCAGCAGCCAAGACAGTACTTCAAGGATCACGGGTCAGCCCCAGCATTTT. Translating it yields CASSQDSTSRITGQPQHF.

This sequence joins TRBV5-1 and TRBJ1-1, with 7 bases matching TRBD1. This CDR3 spans 16 amino acids. Germline V gene sequence: CDR1 SGHRS, CDR2 YFSETQ. J gave up 4 bases and V 0 bases, and 9 bases lay outside the gene matches. CDR3 DNA: TGCGCCAGCAGCTTGGCAACAGGGGCCATGATCACTGAAGCTTTCTTT. Translating gives CASSLATGAMITEAFF.

A single count supports this clone. The rearrangement uses TRBV6-2 or TRBV6-3 and TRBJ1-2, with 7 bases that match TRBD1. CDR3 length: 15 residues. J was trimmed by 5 bases and V by 5 bases; bases with no gene match: 11. Germline V lookup: CDR1 MNHEY, CDR2 SVGEGT. The CDR3 nucleotides are TGTGCCAGCAGTCCAGGGGACAGCTGGATTTATGGCTACACCTTC. Residues: CASSPGDSWIYGYTF.

CDR3 sequence reads: CASSSLYGYTF. CDR3 nucleotide sequence: TGTGCCAGTAGTAGTTTATATGGCTACACCTTC. This chain links TRBV19 with TRBJ1-2, with D unresolved. The ends were cut back, 4 bases at V and 5 bases at J, with 5 bases in the middle. CDR3 length: 11 residues. Per the germline V gene, CDR1 is LNHDA and CDR2 is SQIVND (reference sequence). The entire variable domain, with the rest obtained from reference TRBV19 and TRBJ1-2, is as follows: DGGITQSPKYLFRKEGQNVTLSCEQNLNHDAMYWYRQDPGQGLRLIYYSQIVNDFQKGDIAEGYSVSREKKESFPLTVTSAQKNPTAFYLCASSSLYGYTFGSGTRLTVV.

In this sample, this clone turned up once. V gene TRBV7-9 combines with J gene TRBJ2-5, with TRBD2 matching over 9 bases. The junction had 1 base not matched to a gene; V was cut back by 0 bases and J by 5 bases. The CDR3 covers 14 residues. From germline, CDR1 is SEHNR and CDR2 FQNEAQ (reference sequence). The CDR3 is CASSLASGRETQYF. The DNA of the CDR3 is TGTGCCAGCAGCTTAGCGAGCGGGAGGGAGACCCAGTACTTC.

V gene TRBV28 combines with J gene TRBJ1-5, with TRBD1 matching 7 bases. Germline CDR1 reads MDHEN; CDR2 reads SYDVKM. Unmatched junction bases numbered 9, after V lost 6 bases and J lost 4 bases. This CDR3 contains 15 residues. Here the CDR3 DNA reads TGTGCCAGCAGCACCCCCGGGACAGCTAATCAGCCCCAGCATTTT. Protein product: CASSTPGTANQPQHF. Full variable domain (outside the CDR3, taken from reference TRBV28 and TRBJ1-5): DVKVTQSSRYLVKRTGEKVFLECVQDMDHENMFWYRQDPGLGLRLIYFSYDVKMKEKGDIPEGYSVSREKKERFSLILESASTNQTSMYLCASSTPGTANQPQHFGDGTRLSIL.

The gene calls are TRBV6-5 and TRBJ1-2; maybe TRBD1 (5 bases). The V gene's germline CDR1 is MNHEY and CDR2 SVGAGI. The CDR3 spans 14 residues. Between the trimmed V and J ends, which lost 4 bases and 4 bases, there was a span of 13 bases. The CDR3 spells CASSSRGLAYGYTF. DNA for the CDR3: TGTGCCAGCAGTTCTCGGGGGTTGGCCTATGGCTACACCTTC.

The CDR3 bases are TGTGCCAGCAGCTCAGGGAATTCGAGGTGGAACACTGAAGCTTTCTTT. The encoded protein is CASSSGNSRWNTEAFF. The J gene is TRBJ1-1, the V gene TRBV2; D is possibly TRBD1 (5 bases). Trimming cost V 6 bases and J 1 base, with 18 bases left between them. The germline CDR1 and CDR2 sequences are SNHLY and FYNNEI. CDR3 length: 16 amino acids. The full variable domain, in which reference TRBV2 and TRBJ1-1 provide the parts outside the CDR3, is EPEVTQTPSHQVTQMGQEVILRCVPISNHLYFYWYRQILGQKVEFLVSFYNNEISEKSEIFDDQFSVERPDGSNFTLKIRSTKLEDSAMYFCASSSGNSRWNTEAFFGQGTRLTVV.

The CDR3 sequence is CASSPGVVRDTQYF. In nucleotides, the CDR3 is TGTGCCAGCAGTCCCGGGGTAGTCAGAGATACGCAGTATTTT. This rearrangement joins TRBV28 to TRBJ2-3; tentative D call: TRBD2 (5 bases). With 5 bases removed from V and 5 bases from J, the gap between germline ends came to 14 bases. The CDR3 length is 14 residues. Germline loops: CDR1 MDHEN, CDR2 SYDVKM.

The CDR3 DNA reads as TGTGCCAGCAGCTTAGTAAGAGCTTTCTTT. Protein sequence: CASSLVRAFF. The J gene is TRBJ1-1, the V gene TRBV11-2, with D uncertain. V lost 1 base to trimming and J lost 10 bases, with 4 bases between them. Germline CDR1 and CDR2: SGHAT and FQNNGV. This CDR3 is built from 10 residues. Together with reference TRBV11-2 and TRBJ1-1, the CDR3 gives the full variable domain: EAGVAQSPRYKIIEKRQSVAFWCNPISGHATLYWYQQILGQGPKLLIQFQNNGVVDDSQLPKDRFSAERLKGVDSTLKIQPAKLEDSAVYLCASSLVRAFFGQGTRLTVV.

This sequence joins TRBV28 and TRBJ1-2, with 10 bases fitting TRBD1. This CDR3 is 13 amino acids long. V lost 2 bases, J lost 8 bases, and 2 bases stayed unmatched. In germline, CDR1 is MDHEN, CDR2 SYDVKM. CDR3 sequence reads: CASSLGTGVGYTF. CDR3 bases: TGTGCCAGCAGTTTAGGGACAGGGGTGGGCTACACCTTC.

V usage is TRBV18 and J usage is TRBJ2-7; no definite D call. Germline V lookup: CDR1 KGHSH, CDR2 LQKENI. V was pared by 3 bases and J by 8 bases, with 14 bases between. This CDR3 has 13 residues. CDR3 sequence (DNA): TGTGCCAGCTCACCGAATACCGGTACGCAGCAGTACTTC. Translated, it gives CASSPNTGTQQYF.